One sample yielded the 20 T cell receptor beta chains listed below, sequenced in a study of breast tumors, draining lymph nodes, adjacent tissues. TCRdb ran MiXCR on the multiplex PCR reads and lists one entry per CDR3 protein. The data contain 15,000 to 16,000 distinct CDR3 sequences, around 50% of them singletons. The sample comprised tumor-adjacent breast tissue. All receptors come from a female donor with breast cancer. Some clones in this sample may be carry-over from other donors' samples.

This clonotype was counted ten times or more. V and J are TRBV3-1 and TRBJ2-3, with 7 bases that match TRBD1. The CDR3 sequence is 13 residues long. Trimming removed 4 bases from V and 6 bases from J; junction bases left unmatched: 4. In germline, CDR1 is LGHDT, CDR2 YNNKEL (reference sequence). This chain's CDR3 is CASSRQGSDTQYF. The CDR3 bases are TGTGCCAGCAGCCGACAGGGATCGGATACGCAGTATTTT.

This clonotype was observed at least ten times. The CDR3 nucleotides read TGTGCCTGGAGTAGGCTAGCGGGAGGAGGGGAGCTGTTTTTT. Protein: CAWSRLAGGGELFF. V gene TRBV30 combines with J gene TRBJ2-2, with 11 bases fitting TRBD2. Germline loops: CDR1 GTSNPN, CDR2 SVGIG (reference sequence). The CDR3 spans 14 residues. V shed 2 bases, J shed 8 bases, and the junction held 4 bases outside the gene matches.

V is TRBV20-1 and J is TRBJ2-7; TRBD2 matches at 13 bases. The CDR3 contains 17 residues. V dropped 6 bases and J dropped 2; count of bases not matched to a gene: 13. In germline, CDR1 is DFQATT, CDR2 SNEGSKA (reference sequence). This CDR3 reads CSASRPGLAGATYEQYF. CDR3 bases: TGCAGTGCCAGCAGACCAGGACTAGCGGGAGCCACCTACGAGCAGTACTTC.

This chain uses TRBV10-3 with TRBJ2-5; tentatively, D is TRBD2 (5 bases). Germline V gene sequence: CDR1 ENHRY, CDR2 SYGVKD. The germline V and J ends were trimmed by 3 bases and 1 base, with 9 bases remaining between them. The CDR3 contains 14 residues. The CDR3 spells CAISEPSFQETQYF. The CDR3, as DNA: TGTGCCATCAGTGAACCTAGCTTCCAAGAGACCCAGTACTTC.

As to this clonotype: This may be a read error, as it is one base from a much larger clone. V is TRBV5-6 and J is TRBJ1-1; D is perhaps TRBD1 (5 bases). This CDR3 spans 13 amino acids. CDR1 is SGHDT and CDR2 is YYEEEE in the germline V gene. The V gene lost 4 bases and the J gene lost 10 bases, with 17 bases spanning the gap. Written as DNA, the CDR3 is TGTGCCAGCAGCCTACGGGACTTGAGGGGAGCTTTCTTT. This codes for CASSLRDLRGAFF.

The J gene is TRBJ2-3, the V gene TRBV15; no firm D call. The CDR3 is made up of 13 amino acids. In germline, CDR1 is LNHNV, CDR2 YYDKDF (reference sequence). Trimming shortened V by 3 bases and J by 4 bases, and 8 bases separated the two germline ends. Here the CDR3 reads CATSSAQADTQYF. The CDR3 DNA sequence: TGTGCCACCAGCAGCGCCCAGGCAGATACGCAGTATTTT. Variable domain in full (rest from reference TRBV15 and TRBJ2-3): DAMVIQNPRYQVTQFGKPVTLSCSQTLNHNVMYWYQQKSSQAPKLLFHYYDKDFNNEADTPDNFQSRRPNTSFCFLDIRSPGLGDTAMYLCATSSAQADTQYFGPGTRLTVL.

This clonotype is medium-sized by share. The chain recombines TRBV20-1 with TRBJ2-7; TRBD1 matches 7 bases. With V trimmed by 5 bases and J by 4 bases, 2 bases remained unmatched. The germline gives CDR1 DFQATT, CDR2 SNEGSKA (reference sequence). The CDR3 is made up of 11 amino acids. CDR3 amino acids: CSAGDSYEQYF. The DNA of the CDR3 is TGCAGTGCTGGGGACAGTTACGAGCAGTACTTC.

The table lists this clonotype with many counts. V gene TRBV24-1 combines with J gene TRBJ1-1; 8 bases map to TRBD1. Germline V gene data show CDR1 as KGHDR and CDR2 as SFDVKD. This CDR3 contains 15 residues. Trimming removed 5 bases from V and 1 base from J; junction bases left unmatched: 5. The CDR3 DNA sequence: TGTGCCACCAGTGGCCCCGGGACAGGGAACACTGAAGCTTTCTTT. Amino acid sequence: CATSGPGTGNTEAFF.

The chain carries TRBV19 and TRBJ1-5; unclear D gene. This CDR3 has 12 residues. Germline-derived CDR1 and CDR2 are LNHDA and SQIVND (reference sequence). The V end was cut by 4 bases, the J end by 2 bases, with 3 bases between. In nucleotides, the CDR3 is TGTGCCAGTAGTAAAGGCAATCAGCCCCAGCATTTT. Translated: CASSKGNQPQHF.

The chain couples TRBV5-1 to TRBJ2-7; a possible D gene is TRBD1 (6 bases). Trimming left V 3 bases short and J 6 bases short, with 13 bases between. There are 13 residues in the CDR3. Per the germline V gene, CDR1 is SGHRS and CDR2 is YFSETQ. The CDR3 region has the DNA TGCGCCAGCAGCTGGGACAAAACGGGCGAGCAGTACTTC. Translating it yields CASSWDKTGEQYF.

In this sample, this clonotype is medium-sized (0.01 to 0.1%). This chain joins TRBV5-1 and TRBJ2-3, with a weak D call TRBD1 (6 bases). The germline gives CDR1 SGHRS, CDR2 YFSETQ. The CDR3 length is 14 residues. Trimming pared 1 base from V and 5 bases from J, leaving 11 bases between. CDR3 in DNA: TGCGCCAGCAGCTTGTGGGACAACAAAGATACGCAGTATTTT. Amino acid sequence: CASSLWDNKDTQYF.

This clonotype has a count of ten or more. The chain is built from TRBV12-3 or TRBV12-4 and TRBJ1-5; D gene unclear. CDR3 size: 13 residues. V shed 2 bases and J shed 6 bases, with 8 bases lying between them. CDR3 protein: CASSLMEIQPQHF. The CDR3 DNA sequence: TGTGCCAGCAGTTTAATGGAGATTCAGCCCCAGCATTTT.

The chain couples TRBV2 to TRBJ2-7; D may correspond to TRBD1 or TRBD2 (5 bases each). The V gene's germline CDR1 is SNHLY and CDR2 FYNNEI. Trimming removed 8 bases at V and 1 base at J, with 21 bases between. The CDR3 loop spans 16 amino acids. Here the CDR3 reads CASGNSRDGTSYEQYF. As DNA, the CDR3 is TGTGCCAGCGGTAACAGCCGGGACGGAACATCCTACGAGCAGTACTTC.

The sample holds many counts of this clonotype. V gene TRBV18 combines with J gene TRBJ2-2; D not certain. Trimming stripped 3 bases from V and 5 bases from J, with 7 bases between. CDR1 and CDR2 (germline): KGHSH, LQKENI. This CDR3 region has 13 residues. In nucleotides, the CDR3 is TGTGCCAGCTCACCGGCTAGAACCGGGGAGCTGTTTTTT. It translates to CASSPARTGELFF. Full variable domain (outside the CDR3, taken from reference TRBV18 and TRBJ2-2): NAGVMQNPRHLVRRRGQEARLRCSPMKGHSHVYWYRQLPEEGLKFMVYLQKENIIDESGMPKERFSAEFPKEGPSILRIQQVVRGDSAAYFCASSPARTGELFFGEGSRLTVL.

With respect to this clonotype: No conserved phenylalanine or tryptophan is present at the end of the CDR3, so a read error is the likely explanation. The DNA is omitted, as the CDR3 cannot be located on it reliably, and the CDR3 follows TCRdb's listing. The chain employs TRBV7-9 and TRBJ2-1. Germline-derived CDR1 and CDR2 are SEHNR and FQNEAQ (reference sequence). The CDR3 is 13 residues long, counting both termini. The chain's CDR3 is CASRNAEYTIYLL.

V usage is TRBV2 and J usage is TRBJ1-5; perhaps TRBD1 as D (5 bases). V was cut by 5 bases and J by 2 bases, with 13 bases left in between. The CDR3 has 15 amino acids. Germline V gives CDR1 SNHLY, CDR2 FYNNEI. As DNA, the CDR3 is TGTGCCAGCAGTCTGAGGGGTTTGGGCAATCAGCCCCAGCATTTT. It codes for CASSLRGLGNQPQHF.

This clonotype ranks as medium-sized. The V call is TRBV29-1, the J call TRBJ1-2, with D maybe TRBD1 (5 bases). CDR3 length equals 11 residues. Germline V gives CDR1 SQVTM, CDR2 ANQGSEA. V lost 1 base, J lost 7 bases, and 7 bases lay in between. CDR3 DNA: TGCAGCGTTGAAGTCAGGGCTGGCTACACCTTC. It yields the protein CSVEVRAGYTF.

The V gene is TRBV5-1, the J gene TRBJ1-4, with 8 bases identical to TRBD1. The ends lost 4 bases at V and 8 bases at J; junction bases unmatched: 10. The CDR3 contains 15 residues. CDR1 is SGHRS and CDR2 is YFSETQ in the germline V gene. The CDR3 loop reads CASSLGQGIGEKLFF. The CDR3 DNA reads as TGCGCCAGCAGCCTCGGACAGGGAATTGGGGAAAAACTGTTTTTT.

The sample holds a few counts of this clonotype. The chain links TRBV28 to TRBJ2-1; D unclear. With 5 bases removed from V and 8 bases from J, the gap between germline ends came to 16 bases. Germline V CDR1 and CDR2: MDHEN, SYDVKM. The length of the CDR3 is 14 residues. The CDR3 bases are TGTGCCAGCAGTCCCTCCCCAGTCGGGTATGAGCAGTTCTTC. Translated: CASSPSPVGYEQFF.

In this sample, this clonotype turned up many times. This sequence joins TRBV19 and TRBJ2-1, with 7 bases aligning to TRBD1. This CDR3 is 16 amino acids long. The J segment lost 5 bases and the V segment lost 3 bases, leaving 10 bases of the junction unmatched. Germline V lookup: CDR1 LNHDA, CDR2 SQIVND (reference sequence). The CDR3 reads CASSMSLGGLDNEQFF. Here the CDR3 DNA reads TGTGCCAGTAGTATGTCCTTAGGGGGCCTGGACAATGAGCAGTTCTTC.